This is a list of T cell receptor beta chains from one sample in a study of blood T cell repertoires in COVID-19. Produced via immunoSEQ multiplex PCR; TCRdb's table is partial and in-frame only. The sample includes about 200,000 clones, roughly 82% of them seen just once. The sequenced sample consisted of PBMCs or T cells enriched from blood (not recorded which). The source of these receptors is a middle-aged man with acute COVID-19. Each CDR3 is given with its conserved first and last residue. Each record gives: V gene, D gene, clone size, J gene, CDR3 protein, CDR3 DNA. The D gene is left open where the match is weak. Clone size is given for some rows only: seen once, a few or many times, or a class if the clone is expanded.

TRBV2	TRBD1	.	TRBJ1-2	CASSGTGPRGDYTF	TGTGCCAGCTCAGGGACAGGGCCCCGTGGAGACTACACCTTC
TRBV5-1	TRBD1	.	TRBJ2-1	CASRQTGTDTNEQFF	TGCGCCAGCCGCCAAACCGGGACAGATACAAATGAGCAGTTCTTC
TRBV5-1	TRBD2	.	TRBJ2-1	CASSWTSDEQFF	TGCGCCAGCAGCTGGACTAGTGATGAGCAGTTCTTC
TRBV11-1	TRBD1	.	TRBJ2-5	CASSSDRGAETQYF	TGTGCCAGCAGCTCCGACAGGGGGGCCGAGACCCAGTACTTC
TRBV6-4	TRBD2	.	TRBJ2-7	CASPRLAGLGGEQYF	TGTGCCAGCCCGAGACTAGCGGGCCTCGGGGGAGAGCAGTACTTC
TRBV7-9	TRBD2	.	TRBJ2-5	CASSRTSGRGETQYF	TGTGCCAGCAGCCGGACTAGCGGGAGAGGGGAGACCCAGTACTTC
TRBV4-2	.	.	TRBJ1-5	CASSQDYGGSNQPQHF	TGTGCCAGCAGCCAAGATTACGGGGGAAGCAATCAGCCCCAGCATTTT
TRBV5-5	.	once	TRBJ2-3	CASSFRGLFTDTQYF	TGTGCCAGCAGCTTCCGCGGGCTCTTCACAGATACGCAGTATTTT
TRBV1	.	.	TRBJ2-5	CTSSQRQGAQYF	TGCACCAGCAGCCAACGTCAGGGGGCCCAGTACTTC
TRBV30	.	.	TRBJ1-1	CAWSGGLRRGLDTEAFF	TGTGCCTGGAGCGGGGGACTCCGGAGGGGTTTGGACACTGAAGCTTTCTTT
TRBV5-1	.	.	TRBJ2-2	CASSLDLTLATGELFF	TGCGCCAGCAGCTTGGACCTAACACTAGCTACCGGGGAGCTGTTTTTT
TRBV5-6	TRBD1	.	TRBJ2-2	CASSTGQYTGELFF	TGTGCCAGCAGCACGGGACAGTACACCGGGGAGCTGTTTTTT
TRBV6-5	TRBD1	.	TRBJ2-7	CATSTGWYEQYF	TGTGCCACTTCGACAGGGTGGTACGAGCAGTACTTC
TRBV14	.	once	TRBJ2-3	CASSQGTAPSDTQYF	TGTGCCAGCAGCCAAGGGACAGCCCCTTCAGATACGCAGTATTTT
TRBV10-3	.	.	TRBJ2-7	CAISESGSLLSYEQYF	TGTGCCATCAGTGAGTCGGGCAGCTTGCTTTCCTACGAGCAGTACTTC
TRBV5-1	TRBD2	once	TRBJ2-1	CASSSLAGGGNEQFF	TGCGCCAGCAGCTCACTGGCGGGAGGGGGCAATGAGCAGTTCTTC
TRBV4-2	TRBD2	.	TRBJ2-1	CASSPTTGLGKGEQFF	TGTGCCAGCAGCCCGACAACGGGACTAGGAAAAGGTGAGCAGTTCTTC